Described below is a single T cell receptor (beta chain) sequence and its context. The source of the sample is a study of blood T cell repertoires in COVID-19. The repertoire was sequenced with immunoSEQ multiplex PCR; TCRdb's copy has only in-frame clones and lacks some. The sample records 400,000 to 550,000 clones, 70% to 90% being singletons. The CDR3 sequence is 15 residues long. The germline V gene encodes CDR1 KGHDR and CDR2 SFDVKD. The V gene lost 5 bases and the J gene lost 8 bases, with 18 bases spanning the gap. The sequenced sample was PBMCs or T cells enriched from blood (not recorded which). The sequence was collected from a woman between 18 and 29 years old with acute COVID-19. The chain uses TRBV24-1 and TRBJ2-1; maybe TRBD1 (6 bases). The CDR3 protein is CATSADTGRIDEQFF. CDR3 DNA sequence: TGTGCCACCAGTGCCGATACAGGGCGGATCGATGAGCAGTTCTTC.